These T cell receptor beta chains were read from a single sample in a study of a mutant IDH1 vaccine in newly diagnosed glioma. These TCRs are of unknown antigen specificity. TCRdb's table, derived via immunoSEQ multiplex PCR, lists solely in-frame clones and lacks some. The table lists 20,000 to 30,000 clones, around 82% of them singletons, with approximately 9.5% in the top ten. The sample was PBMCs, taken from a glioma patient whose treatment included an IDH1 peptide vaccine. Receptor source: a woman aged 18-30 years with glioma. CDR3s include the opening cysteine and the closing phenylalanine or tryptophan. A D gene is named only where the DNA matches it firmly. Clone size appears in some rows only: once, few, many, or a class for an expanded clone.

d_call: .; v_call: TRBV2; j_call: TRBJ2-5; clone_size: .; cdr3_nt: TGTGCCAGCAGTGAGGGCCCCCTGCGAGGGACCCAGTACTTC; cdr3_aa: CASSEGPLRGTQYF
d_call: TRBD2; v_call: TRBV2; j_call: TRBJ2-1; clone_size: .; cdr3_nt: TGTGCCAGCAATTTAGCGGGGGGCCAATACAATGAGCAGTTCTTC; cdr3_aa: CASNLAGGQYNEQFF
d_call: .; v_call: TRBV28; j_call: TRBJ1-2; clone_size: .; cdr3_nt: TGTGCCAGCATGGGTCCGGGGGACGGAGCTAACTATGGCTACACCTTC; cdr3_aa: CASMGPGDGANYGYTF
d_call: TRBD2; v_call: TRBV10-3; j_call: TRBJ2-5; clone_size: .; cdr3_nt: TGTGCCATCAAACTAGCGGGCCAAGAGACCCAGTACTTC; cdr3_aa: CAIKLAGQETQYF
d_call: .; v_call: TRBV21-1; j_call: TRBJ1-2; clone_size: .; cdr3_nt: TGTGCCAGCAGCCTACAGCCCCGCCGGGGGGCGAAAGGCTACACCTTC; cdr3_aa: CASSLQPRRGAKGYTF
d_call: .; v_call: TRBV6-1; j_call: TRBJ2-5; clone_size: .; cdr3_nt: TGTGCCACCAGATTCTGGGGCCTACAAGAGACCCAGTACTTC; cdr3_aa: CATRFWGLQETQYF
d_call: TRBD2; v_call: TRBV6-5; j_call: TRBJ2-5; clone_size: .; cdr3_nt: TGTGCCAGCAGTTATGGCTCAAGCGGGAGGGAGACCCAGTACTTC; cdr3_aa: CASSYGSSGRETQYF
d_call: TRBD1; v_call: TRBV6-1; j_call: TRBJ1-2; clone_size: once; cdr3_nt: TGTGCCAGCAGTGGCACAGGGGCCGGTCAGCATGGCTACACCTTC; cdr3_aa: CASSGTGAGQHGYTF
d_call: TRBD1; v_call: TRBV6-5; j_call: TRBJ2-5; clone_size: .; cdr3_nt: TGTGCCAGCAGTTACTCGGGACAGGGTATCGAGACCCAGTACTTC; cdr3_aa: CASSYSGQGIETQYF
d_call: .; v_call: TRBV19; j_call: TRBJ1-2; clone_size: few; cdr3_nt: TGTGCCAGTAGTACTTCTCCTCCGGGGGGCTACACCTTC; cdr3_aa: CASSTSPPGGYTF
d_call: .; v_call: TRBV6-1; j_call: TRBJ1-1; clone_size: .; cdr3_nt: TGTGCCAGCAGTGAAGTGGTAAACACTGAAGCTTTCTTT; cdr3_aa: CASSEVVNTEAFF
d_call: .; v_call: TRBV12-5; j_call: TRBJ2-7; clone_size: once; cdr3_nt: TGTGCTAGTGGTGAGATAAGAACGACCCCGAGGTCCTACGAGCAGTACTTC; cdr3_aa: CASGEIRTTPRSYEQYF
d_call: .; v_call: TRBV5-4; j_call: TRBJ2-7; clone_size: once; cdr3_nt: TGTGCCAGCAGCTTGGTGGGCAGGGCGGTTAACGAGCAGTACTTC; cdr3_aa: CASSLVGRAVNEQYF
d_call: .; v_call: TRBV7-9; j_call: TRBJ1-2; clone_size: once; cdr3_nt: TGTGCCAGCAGCTTAACTACTTCGGGCTACACCTTC; cdr3_aa: CASSLTTSGYTF
d_call: TRBD2; v_call: TRBV5-1; j_call: TRBJ2-1; clone_size: .; cdr3_nt: TGCGCCAGCAGCCCCGGGACTAGCTCCTACAATGAGCAGTTCTTC; cdr3_aa: CASSPGTSSYNEQFF
d_call: .; v_call: TRBV18; j_call: TRBJ2-1; clone_size: .; cdr3_nt: TGTGCCAGCTCAGTAGCGGGACAGATCTACAATGAGCAGTTCTTC; cdr3_aa: CASSVAGQIYNEQFF
d_call: TRBD1; v_call: TRBV6-5; j_call: TRBJ1-4; clone_size: .; cdr3_nt: TGTGCCAGCAGTTACTCGGCAGGGGGCCCTGAAAAACTGTTTTTT; cdr3_aa: CASSYSAGGPEKLFF
d_call: .; v_call: TRBV14; j_call: TRBJ1-1; clone_size: .; cdr3_nt: TGTGCCAGCAGCCAAGAGTTTAACACTGAAGCTTTCTTT; cdr3_aa: CASSQEFNTEAFF
d_call: .; v_call: TRBV18; j_call: TRBJ1-1; clone_size: .; cdr3_nt: TGTGCCAGCTCACCATCGAAACAGATGACTAGGGACACTGAAGCTTTCTTT; cdr3_aa: CASSPSKQMTRDTEAFF
d_call: .; v_call: TRBV5-1; j_call: TRBJ2-7; clone_size: .; cdr3_nt: TGCGCCAGCAGCTTGGAGCAGGGAGTTTTCAACGAGCAGTACTTC; cdr3_aa: CASSLEQGVFNEQYF
d_call: TRBD2; v_call: TRBV4-2; j_call: TRBJ2-1; clone_size: .; cdr3_nt: TGTGCCAGCAGCCAAGGGAGCGGGACTAGGGTCGATGAGCAGTTCTTC; cdr3_aa: CASSQGSGTRVDEQFF
d_call: .; v_call: TRBV6-1; j_call: TRBJ1-5; clone_size: .; cdr3_nt: TGTGCCAGCAGTGAATCTGTGGCAGGAACCTTCAATCAGCCCCAGCATTTT; cdr3_aa: CASSESVAGTFNQPQHF
d_call: TRBD2; v_call: TRBV20-1; j_call: TRBJ2-7; clone_size: once; cdr3_nt: TGCAGTGCGCAGCGGGACTACGAGCAGTACTTC; cdr3_aa: CSAQRDYEQYF
d_call: .; v_call: TRBV7-9; j_call: TRBJ2-7; clone_size: .; cdr3_nt: TGTGCCAGCAGCTCCCCCCATTCTACGGAGCAGTACTTC; cdr3_aa: CASSSPHSTEQYF
d_call: TRBD2; v_call: TRBV7-2; j_call: TRBJ2-7; clone_size: .; cdr3_nt: TGTGCCAGCAGCCCCCAAAAGCGGGGGTTCCACGAGCAGTACTTC; cdr3_aa: CASSPQKRGFHEQYF
d_call: .; v_call: TRBV2; j_call: TRBJ2-1; clone_size: .; cdr3_nt: TGTGCCAGCAGCGTTCCCCCTAGGTTAGGTGAGCAGTTCTTC; cdr3_aa: CASSVPPRLGEQFF
d_call: TRBD2; v_call: TRBV19; j_call: TRBJ2-1; clone_size: few; cdr3_nt: TGTGCCAGTAGTCAGACTAGCGGGAGCTACAATGAGCAGTTCTTC; cdr3_aa: CASSQTSGSYNEQFF
d_call: TRBD1; v_call: TRBV9; j_call: TRBJ2-6; clone_size: .; cdr3_nt: TGTGCCAGCAGCGTTGACAGGGGGGCTGGGGCCAACGTCCTGACTTTC; cdr3_aa: CASSVDRGAGANVLTF
d_call: .; v_call: TRBV18; j_call: TRBJ1-1; clone_size: .; cdr3_nt: TGTGCCAGCTCACCCCCTCAGGGGAACACTGAAGCTTTCTTT; cdr3_aa: CASSPPQGNTEAFF
d_call: .; v_call: TRBV30; j_call: TRBJ1-1; clone_size: few; cdr3_nt: TGTGCCTGGAGGGTGGGGCAGCTGAACACTGAAGCTTTCTTT; cdr3_aa: CAWRVGQLNTEAFF
d_call: TRBD1; v_call: TRBV25-1; j_call: TRBJ2-2; clone_size: .; cdr3_nt: TGTGCCAGCAGGGGGACAGGGGTTGGCGCCGGGGAGCTGTTTTTT; cdr3_aa: CASRGTGVGAGELFF
d_call: .; v_call: TRBV2; j_call: TRBJ1-2; clone_size: .; cdr3_nt: TGTGCCAGCAGCCTGACAGGAAATTACTATGGCTACACCTTC; cdr3_aa: CASSLTGNYYGYTF
d_call: TRBD1; v_call: TRBV6-9; j_call: TRBJ1-4; clone_size: .; cdr3_nt: TGTGCCAGCAGACACAAGACAGGGAGATTTGACGGAAAACTGTTTTTT; cdr3_aa: CASRHKTGRFDGKLFF